This T cell receptor (beta chain) appears in the sequencing data of a study of cytomegalovirus exposure and HLA in healthy donors. The CDR3 runs 15 residues. Germline CDR1 MRHNA, CDR2 SNTAGT. V lost 6 bases, J lost 4 bases, and 5 bases stayed unmatched. Method: immunoSEQ multiplex PCR; TCRdb's copy keeps in-frame clones and lacks some. In the table there are around 66,000 clones, around 97% of which are singletons. The J gene is TRBJ2-1, the V gene TRBV6-4; 11 nucleotides match TRBD2. Source material: PBMCs. This clonotype was obtained from a woman younger than 30 in good health and CMV-seropositive. The CDR3 DNA is TGTGCCAGCAGAAAGGGACTAGCGGATTACAATGAGCAGTTCTTC. This translates into CASRKGLADYNEQFF.